This paragraph covers one T cell receptor (beta chain) sequence. The data stem from a study of blood T cell repertoires in COVID-19. Study overall: T cells, B-cell-depleted T cells, or PBMCs provided the cDNA or gDNA that served as material.

How the authors handled the data: Estimation of nucleated cell counts was performed using reference gene primer amplification. TCRdb's table, derived via immunoSEQ multiplex PCR, lists solely in-frame clones and lacks some. Clonal size and the V and J genes are those of that table, whereas D and trimming came from the DNA. The data show about 400,000 clones, with around 89% seen just once and more than 1% held by the top ten. The CDR3 runs to 14 residues. Germline V gives CDR1 SNHLY, CDR2 FYNNEI. Trimming pared 2 bases from V and 7 bases from J, leaving 14 bases between. The TCR comes from a middle-aged man with acute or convalescent COVID-19. The sequencing input was peripheral blood. The rearrangement links TRBV2 to TRBJ1-2; D perhaps matches TRBD1 (6 bases). The CDR3 region is CASSETGRRSGYTF. Written as DNA, the CDR3 is TGTGCCAGCAGTGAAACAGGGCGGCGTAGTGGCTACACCTTC. Complete variable domain (other parts from reference TRBV2 and TRBJ1-2): EPEVTQTPSHQVTQMGQEVILRCVPISNHLYFYWYRQILGQKVEFLVSFYNNEISEKSEIFDDQFSVERPDGSNFTLKIRSTKLEDSAMYFCASSETGRRSGYTFGSGTRLTVV.